A single sample gave rise to the 28 T cell receptor beta chains below, sequenced in a study of OX40 agonist ivuxolimab in advanced cancers. Library prep was done by the immunoSEQ multiplex PCR assay. TCRdb took this table from immuneACCESS and kept in-frame rearrangements with V and J called. Such tables lack part of the clones; where checked against another copy, unresolved V genes explain under half of the gap, and the rest is unexplained. This sample gives some 80,000 clones in total; about 94% of them show up just once. The ten largest clones add up to roughly 22% of the sample. Sequencing used CD4+ or CD8+ T cells sorted from blood, obtained in a trial of the OX40 agonist ivuxolimab. All receptors come from an adult with an advanced solid tumor such as melanoma, head and neck, liver or kidney cancer.

This clone showed up just a few times. V usage is TRBV5-6 and J usage is TRBJ1-1; possibly TRBD1 for D (5 bases). The CDR3 consists of 12 residues. Germline V gene data show CDR1 as SGHDT and CDR2 as YYEEEE. V was clipped by 4 bases and J by 7 bases, with 11 bases between them. CDR3 residues: CASSPGTDEAFF. The CDR3 region has the DNA TGTGCCAGCAGCCCAGGGACCGATGAAGCTTTCTTT.

This clone was seen more than once but under ten times. V is TRBV19 and J is TRBJ1-2; no clear D gene. V lost 7 bases and J lost 2, with 8 bases in between. The CDR3 extends over 12 amino acids. Germline-derived CDR1 and CDR2 are LNHDA and SQIVND (reference sequence). The CDR3 DNA reads as TGTGCCAGTATCTCAAGGAACTATGGCTACACCTTC. This translates into CASISRNYGYTF.

The chain combines TRBV5-1 with TRBJ2-5; D is uncertain. V shed 0 bases and J shed 5 bases, with 14 bases lying between them. The germline CDR1 and CDR2 sequences are SGHRS and YFSETQ. The CDR3 extends over 15 amino acids. In DNA, the CDR3 is TGCGCCAGCAGCTTGGACGGACCCGTACCGGAGACCCAGTACTTC. It encodes CASSLDGPVPETQYF.

V is TRBV27 and J is TRBJ2-3; 7 positions agree with TRBD1. J was trimmed by 0 bases and V by 5 bases; bases with no gene match: 11. The CDR3 extends over 17 amino acids. Germline-derived CDR1 and CDR2 are MNHEY and SMNVEV (reference sequence). The CDR3, as DNA: TGTGCCAGCAGTGAACCGCCCGGGACAGCAAGCACAGATACGCAGTATTTT. Its protein is CASSEPPGTASTDTQYF.

The chain links TRBV5-6 to TRBJ2-7; 7 bases fit TRBD1. Germline loops: CDR1 SGHDT, CDR2 YYEEEE. The CDR3 runs 13 residues. V lost 4 bases and J lost 1; bases outside the gene matches: 2. DNA of the CDR3: TGTGCCAGCAGCGACAGGGTTTCCTACGAGCAGTACTTC. Encoded protein: CASSDRVSYEQYF.

This clone was picked up a small number of times. The chain recombines TRBV25-1 with TRBJ1-5; D ambiguous. Trimming left V 2 bases short and J 6 bases short, with 8 bases between. CDR1 and CDR2 (germline): MGHDK, SYGVNS. This CDR3 is built from 13 residues. The CDR3 nucleotides read TGTGCCAGCAGTGAAGGGGTGGCTCAGCCCCAGCATTTT. Translated: CASSEGVAQPQHF.

The chain employs TRBV6-5 and TRBJ2-7, with 7 bases identical to TRBD2. Germline loops: CDR1 MNHEY, CDR2 SVGAGI. The J segment lost 0 bases and the V segment lost 3 bases, leaving 5 bases of the junction unmatched. CDR3 length: 15 amino acids. CDR3 nucleotides: TGTGCCAGCAGTTATCCGAGCGGGGCCTCCTACGAGCAGTACTTC. This gives the protein CASSYPSGASYEQYF.

The rearrangement links TRBV5-6 to TRBJ2-1; TRBD2 is a possible D gene (6 bases). Germline V CDR1 and CDR2: SGHDT, YYEEEE. The CDR3 sequence is 12 residues long. The V and J ends lost 7 bases and 8 bases respectively, with 13 bases between them. The chain's CDR3 is CASAGTGDEQFF. The CDR3 bases are TGTGCCAGCGCCGGGACGGGAGATGAGCAGTTCTTC.

The chain uses TRBV29-1 and TRBJ2-7; TRBD2 aligns across 8 bases. The germline CDR1 and CDR2 sequences are SQVTM and ANQGSEA. V lost 7 bases to trimming and J lost 2 bases; unmatched junction nucleotides: 10. This CDR3 is built from 14 residues. This CDR3 reads CSALLAVRPYEQYF. The CDR3 DNA is TGCAGCGCCCTACTAGCGGTTCGACCCTACGAGCAGTACTTC.

J is TRBJ1-3 and V is TRBV11-3; D is ambiguous. Trimming took off 0 bases at V and 0 bases at J, with 6 bases between the two ends. CDR3 length equals 15 residues. Germline V gives CDR1 SGHNT, CDR2 YENEEA. The CDR3, as DNA: TGTGCCAGCAGCTTAGAGTCTAGCTCTGGAAACACCATATATTTT. Amino acid sequence: CASSLESSSGNTIYF.

This clone was seen a single time. The V call is TRBV5-1, the J call TRBJ2-7; 9 bases line up with TRBD2. The CDR3 has 16 amino acids. J lost 3 bases, V lost 4 bases, and 11 bases had no gene match. Germline values: CDR1 SGHRS, CDR2 YFSETQ. The CDR3 reads CASSPSGGRENYEQYF. The CDR3 DNA reads TGCGCCAGCAGCCCCTCCGGCGGGAGGGAAAACTACGAGCAGTACTTC.

In DNA, the CDR3 is TGTGCCAGCAGCCAAGTCGGTGGTTCGACCCAGCATTTT. Translated, it gives CASSQVGGSTQHF. This chain connects TRBV14 to TRBJ1-5; D remains ambiguous. The CDR3 sequence is 13 residues long. The germline V gene encodes CDR1 SGHDN and CDR2 FVKESK. Trimming removed 1 base at V and 11 bases at J, with 12 bases between.

This chain uses TRBV4-1 with TRBJ2-1, with a possible D match to TRBD2 (6 bases). In germline, CDR1 is MGHRA, CDR2 YSYEKL. V shed 3 bases and J shed 12 bases, with 9 bases lying between them. This CDR3 has 11 amino acids. This chain's CDR3 is CASSQAGPQFF. CDR3 nucleotide sequence: TGCGCCAGCAGCCAGGCGGGACCGCAGTTCTTC.

The chain joins TRBV27 to TRBJ2-3, with TRBD2 matching 7 bases. The CDR3 is 17 residues long. Germline CDR1 MNHEY, CDR2 SMNVEV (reference sequence). Trimming took 2 bases from V and 2 from J; bases not matched to a gene: 10. The DNA for the CDR3 is TGTGCCAGCAGTTTAATCCCCACAAGCGGGGCCACAGATACGCAGTATTTT. This encodes CASSLIPTSGATDTQYF.

The rearrangement uses TRBV2 and TRBJ1-1; D might be TRBD1 (5 bases). Trimming removed 7 bases at V and 1 base at J, with 19 bases between. The V gene's germline CDR1 is SNHLY and CDR2 FYNNEI. The CDR3 length is 16 residues. CDR3: CASTGAGNEKNTEAFF. The CDR3 DNA is TGTGCCAGCACCGGGGCAGGCAACGAAAAGAACACTGAAGCTTTCTTT.

The chain has TRBV9 and TRBJ2-7, with D possibly matching TRBD2 (6 bases). Germline V gives CDR1 SGDLS, CDR2 YYNGEE. CDR3 length: 15 residues. The V and J ends lost 3 bases and 0 bases respectively, with 13 bases between them. CDR3 sequence reads: CASSGGTDISYEQYF. DNA for the CDR3: TGTGCCAGCAGCGGCGGGACGGACATCTCCTACGAGCAGTACTTC.

The chain carries TRBV9 and TRBJ2-6; D unresolved. The CDR3 extends over 18 amino acids. The germline V gene has CDR1 SGDLS and CDR2 YYNGEE. V lost 0 bases and J lost 0, with 13 bases in between. The CDR3 DNA sequence: TGTGCCAGCAGCGTAGAAGGGATAGGTAGCTCTGGGGCCAACGTCCTGACTTTC. This encodes CASSVEGIGSSGANVLTF.

The chain couples TRBV7-6 to TRBJ1-2; TRBD1 matches at 9 bases. After removal of 5 bases from V and 5 bases from J, the junction contained 6 bases not matched to a gene. This CDR3 is 14 amino acids long. The germline CDR1 and CDR2 sequences are SGHVS and FNYEAQ. The DNA for the CDR3 is TGTGCCAGCAGCCCCGCCGACAGGGGGTATGGCTACACCTTC. This encodes CASSPADRGYGYTF. The full variable domain, rest sourced from reference TRBV7-6 and TRBJ1-2, is GAGVSQSPRYKVTKRGQDVALRCDPISGHVSLYWYRQALGQGPEFLTYFNYEAQQDKSGLPNDRFSAERPEGSISTLTIQRTEQRDSAMYRCASSPADRGYGYTFGSGTRLTVV.

This chain uses TRBV18 with TRBJ2-1; the D is unclear. The V end was cut by 3 bases, the J end by 4 bases, with 16 bases between. The CDR3 sequence is 16 residues long. Germline CDR1 KGHSH, CDR2 LQKENI. CDR3 bases: TGTGCCAGCTCACCCCCTTTGGGATCGCTTTACAATGAGCAGTTCTTC. Its translation: CASSPPLGSLYNEQFF. Drawing the rest from reference TRBV18 and TRBJ2-1, the complete variable domain is NAGVMQNPRHLVRRRGQEARLRCSPMKGHSHVYWYRQLPEEGLKFMVYLQKENIIDESGMPKERFSAEFPKEGPSILRIQQVVRGDSAAYFCASSPPLGSLYNEQFFGPGTRLTVL.

The chain couples TRBV27 to TRBJ1-1, with TRBD1 matching over 11 bases. There are 14 residues in the CDR3. Germline V gene lookup returns CDR1 MNHEY and CDR2 SMNVEV (reference sequence). V dropped 3 bases and J dropped 4; count of bases not matched to a gene: 1. The DNA for the CDR3 is TGTGCCAGCAGTTTGGGACAGGGGGGCACTGAAGCTTTCTTT. Its translation: CASSLGQGGTEAFF.

J is TRBJ2-1 and V is TRBV7-2, with D tentatively TRBD2 (7 bases). CDR1 and CDR2 from the germline V gene are SGHTA and FQGNSA. This CDR3 is 16 amino acids long. V was shortened by 5 bases and J by 6 bases, with 20 bases between the two germline ends. The CDR3 reads CASSPGARLASNEQFF. For the CDR3, the DNA is TGTGCCAGCAGCCCAGGGGCTAGACTAGCAAGCAATGAGCAGTTCTTC.

This clone came up a few times. The CDR3 DNA follows: TGTGCCAGCAGCTCCGACATCTCCGGCTACACCTTC. Translated: CASSSDISGYTF. V is TRBV7-9 and J is TRBJ1-2; unclear D gene. Germline CDR1 and CDR2: SEHNR and FQNEAQ (reference sequence). The CDR3 sequence is 12 residues long. Trimming stripped 4 bases from V and 8 bases from J, with 11 bases between.

This chain joins TRBV5-6 and TRBJ1-2, with TRBD1 as a possible D gene (5 bases). Germline values: CDR1 SGHDT, CDR2 YYEEEE. V dropped 2 bases and J dropped 3 bases, with 14 bases sitting between them. CDR3 size: 15 residues. Here the CDR3 DNA reads TGTGCCAGCAGCTTTCGGGACCGATTCTACTATGGCTACACCTTC. Amino acids: CASSFRDRFYYGYTF.

The gene calls are TRBV7-8 and TRBJ1-6; the match to TRBD1 covers 7 bases. The junction had 18 bases not matched to a gene; V was cut back by 3 bases and J by 10 bases. Germline CDR1 is SGHVS and CDR2 is FQNEAQ. The CDR3 covers 18 residues. CDR3: CASSLVRQGGTGRSPLHF. The CDR3 DNA reads as TGTGCCAGCAGCTTGGTTCGACAGGGAGGGACCGGGAGGTCACCCCTCCACTTT.

The chain is built from TRBV10-3 and TRBJ1-1, with D perhaps TRBD1 (6 bases). V was trimmed by 0 bases and J by 3 bases, leaving 14 bases between them. Germline values: CDR1 ENHRY, CDR2 SYGVKD. The CDR3 has 16 amino acids. CDR3 DNA: TGTGCCATCAGTGAGTCACAGGGACGACTGGACACTGAAGCTTTCTTT. This codes for CAISESQGRLDTEAFF.

The chain is built from TRBV4-1 and TRBJ2-3; the match to TRBD2 covers 8 bases. The CDR3 covers 17 residues. CDR1 is MGHRA and CDR2 is YSYEKL in the germline V gene. V shed 2 bases and J 4 bases; nucleotides not matched to a gene: 11. CDR3 DNA: TGCGCCAGCAGCCAATCGGTATGGCGGGAGGTTTCAGATACGCAGTATTTT. The encoded protein is CASSQSVWREVSDTQYF.

The chain uses TRBV28 and TRBJ1-3, with TRBD1 identical over 9 bases. The CDR3 consists of 18 residues. The V gene's germline CDR1 is MDHEN and CDR2 SYDVKM. Germline trimming cut 5 bases from V and 1 base from J; bases unmatched to any gene: 12. CDR3 sequence: CASSLGQGGLFSGNTIYF. The CDR3 coding sequence is TGTGCCAGCAGTCTGGGACAGGGTGGGCTCTTTTCTGGAAACACCATATATTTT.

The rearrangement links TRBV5-1 to TRBJ1-2, with a possible D match to TRBD1 (6 bases). The CDR3 covers 16 residues. Germline loops: CDR1 SGHRS, CDR2 YFSETQ. V was cut by 1 base and J by 4 bases, with 17 bases left in between. DNA of the CDR3: TGCGCCAGCAGCTTGTCCCCAGGGGTTGTCGGCTATGGCTACACCTTC. This sequence encodes CASSLSPGVVGYGYTF.